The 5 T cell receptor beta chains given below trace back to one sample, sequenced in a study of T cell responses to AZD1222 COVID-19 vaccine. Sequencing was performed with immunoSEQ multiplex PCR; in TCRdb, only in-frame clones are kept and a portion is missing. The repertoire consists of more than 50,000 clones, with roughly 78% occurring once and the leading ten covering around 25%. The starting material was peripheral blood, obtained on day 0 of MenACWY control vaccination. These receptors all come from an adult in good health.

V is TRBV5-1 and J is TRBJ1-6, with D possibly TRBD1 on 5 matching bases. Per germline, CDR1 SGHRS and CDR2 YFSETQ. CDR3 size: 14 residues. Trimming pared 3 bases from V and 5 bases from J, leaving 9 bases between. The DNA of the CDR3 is TGCGCCAGCAGCTCGGAAGGGGATAATTCACCCCTCCACTTT. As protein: CASSSEGDNSPLHF.

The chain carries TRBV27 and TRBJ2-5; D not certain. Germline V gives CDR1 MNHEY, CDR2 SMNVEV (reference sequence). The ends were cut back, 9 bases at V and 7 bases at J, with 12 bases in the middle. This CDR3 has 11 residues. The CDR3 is CASGISRTQYF. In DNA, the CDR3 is TGTGCCAGTGGGATTTCTAGGACCCAGTACTTC.

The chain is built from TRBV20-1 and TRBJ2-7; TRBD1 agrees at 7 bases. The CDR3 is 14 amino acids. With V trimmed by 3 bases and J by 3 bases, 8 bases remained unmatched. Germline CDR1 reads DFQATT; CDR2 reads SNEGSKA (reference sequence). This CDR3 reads CSASRTGEIYEQYF. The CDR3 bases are TGCAGTGCTAGTAGGACAGGAGAAATCTACGAGCAGTACTTC.

As DNA, the CDR3 is TGCAGCGTTGTTTTGGGCAGGGGTGAGCAGTACTTC. It is translated as CSVVLGRGEQYF. The chain has TRBV29-1 and TRBJ2-7, with a weak D call TRBD1 (6 bases). The germline V and J ends were trimmed by 4 bases and 7 bases, with 14 bases remaining between them. Germline CDR1 SQVTM, CDR2 ANQGSEA. This CDR3 has 12 amino acids.

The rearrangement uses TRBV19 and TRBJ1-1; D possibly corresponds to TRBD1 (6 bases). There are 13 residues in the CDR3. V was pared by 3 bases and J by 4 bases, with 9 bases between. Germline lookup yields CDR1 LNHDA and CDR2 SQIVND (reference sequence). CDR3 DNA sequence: TGTGCCAGTAGTATTAGACAGGTCACTGAAGCTTTCTTT. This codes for CASSIRQVTEAFF.